This is a list of T cell receptor beta chains from one sample in a study of shared clonotypes between healthy human individuals. The assay was immunoSEQ multiplex PCR, and TCRdb's table has in-frame clones only and misses some. The repertoire holds about 1,800,000 clones, with about 95% as singletons. The sample comprised naive CD8+ T cells sorted from blood. Receptors were obtained from a man younger than 30 in good health. The CDR3 runs from the conserved cysteine through the conserved F or W. A D gene is named only where the DNA matches it firmly. Clone size is given for some rows only: seen once, a few or many times, or a class if the clone is expanded.

clone_size: -; d_call: TRBD1; v_call: TRBV4-1; j_call: TRBJ1-2; cdr3_aa: CASSQVQGASYTF; cdr3_nt: TGCGCCAGCAGCCAAGTGCAGGGGGCAAGCTACACCTTC
clone_size: -; d_call: -; v_call: TRBV14; j_call: TRBJ2-7; cdr3_aa: CASSQDPGGWVYEQYF; cdr3_nt: TGTGCCAGCAGCCAAGACCCCGGGGGCTGGGTCTACGAGCAGTACTTC
clone_size: -; d_call: TRBD1; v_call: TRBV5-4; j_call: TRBJ1-1; cdr3_aa: CASSDRGLEAFF; cdr3_nt: TGTGCCAGCAGCGACAGGGGACTAGAAGCTTTCTTT
clone_size: -; d_call: -; v_call: TRBV7-6; j_call: TRBJ1-4; cdr3_aa: CASGVNEKLFF; cdr3_nt: TGTGCCAGCGGGGTTAATGAAAAACTGTTTTTT
clone_size: -; d_call: TRBD2; v_call: TRBV11-2; j_call: TRBJ2-1; cdr3_aa: CASSLDSGWANEQFF; cdr3_nt: TGTGCCAGCAGCTTAGATAGCGGGTGGGCGAATGAGCAGTTCTTC
clone_size: -; d_call: -; v_call: TRBV6-6; j_call: TRBJ2-7; cdr3_aa: CASSYADYEQYF; cdr3_nt: TGTGCCAGCAGTTACGCGGATTACGAGCAGTACTTC
clone_size: -; d_call: TRBD2; v_call: TRBV9; j_call: TRBJ2-2; cdr3_aa: CARSGSGGGNTGELFF; cdr3_nt: TGTGCCCGCAGCGGGAGCGGGGGGGGTAACACCGGGGAGCTGTTTTTT
clone_size: -; d_call: -; v_call: TRBV13; j_call: TRBJ2-1; cdr3_aa: CASSFPSYNEQFF; cdr3_nt: TGTGCCAGCAGCTTCCCCTCCTACAATGAGCAGTTCTTC
clone_size: -; d_call: -; v_call: TRBV5-6; j_call: TRBJ1-5; cdr3_aa: CASSLGAVHSNQPQHF; cdr3_nt: TGTGCCAGCAGCTTGGGGGCAGTACATAGCAATCAGCCCCAGCATTTT
clone_size: -; d_call: TRBD1; v_call: TRBV5-5; j_call: TRBJ2-7; cdr3_aa: CASSYRDRGSYEQYF; cdr3_nt: TGTGCCAGCAGCTACCGGGACAGGGGGTCCTACGAGCAGTACTTC
clone_size: -; d_call: -; v_call: TRBV28; j_call: TRBJ1-1; cdr3_aa: CASSLWGWTSEAFF; cdr3_nt: TGTGCCAGCAGTTTATGGGGCTGGACTTCTGAAGCTTTCTTT
clone_size: -; d_call: TRBD2; v_call: TRBV6-1; j_call: TRBJ2-3; cdr3_aa: CASTRTSSDTDTQYF; cdr3_nt: TGTGCCAGCACCAGGACTAGTTCAGACACAGATACGCAGTATTTT
clone_size: -; d_call: -; v_call: TRBV6-5; j_call: TRBJ2-1; cdr3_aa: CASSYSSDPGIDEQFF; cdr3_nt: TGTGCCAGCAGTTATAGTTCGGATCCAGGTATAGATGAGCAGTTCTTC
clone_size: -; d_call: -; v_call: TRBV15; j_call: TRBJ2-7; cdr3_aa: CATSSAYYEQYF; cdr3_nt: TGTGCCACCAGCAGTGCTTATTACGAGCAGTACTTC
clone_size: -; d_call: -; v_call: TRBV28; j_call: TRBJ2-7; cdr3_aa: CASSYLQGRYEQYF; cdr3_nt: TGTGCCAGCAGTTACCTCCAGGGAAGGTACGAGCAGTACTTC
clone_size: -; d_call: -; v_call: TRBV20-1; j_call: TRBJ2-7; cdr3_aa: CSAPVLGEQYF; cdr3_nt: TGCAGTGCCCCGGTTTTGGGCGAGCAGTACTTC
clone_size: -; d_call: TRBD2; v_call: TRBV2; j_call: TRBJ2-7; cdr3_aa: CASRPSGSLNEQYF; cdr3_nt: TGTGCCAGCAGACCTAGCGGGAGTCTTAACGAGCAGTACTTC
clone_size: -; d_call: -; v_call: TRBV5-6; j_call: TRBJ1-1; cdr3_aa: CASSLGDGVLKAFF; cdr3_nt: TGTGCCAGCAGCTTGGGGGACGGGGTACTTAAGGCTTTCTTT
clone_size: -; d_call: -; v_call: TRBV4-3; j_call: TRBJ2-7; cdr3_aa: CASSQGSGKGYEQYF; cdr3_nt: TGCGCCAGCAGCCAAGGATCAGGGAAGGGCTACGAGCAGTACTTC
clone_size: -; d_call: -; v_call: TRBV5-6; j_call: TRBJ1-1; cdr3_aa: CASSYDPGSNTEAFF; cdr3_nt: TGTGCCAGCAGTTATGATCCGGGCTCTAACACTGAAGCTTTCTTT
clone_size: -; d_call: TRBD1; v_call: TRBV9; j_call: TRBJ1-3; cdr3_aa: CASSVGTGYGNTIYF; cdr3_nt: TGTGCCAGCAGCGTAGGGACAGGGTACGGAAACACCATATATTTT
clone_size: -; d_call: TRBD1; v_call: TRBV7-8; j_call: TRBJ2-7; cdr3_aa: CASSHRDRRYEQYF; cdr3_nt: TGTGCCAGCAGCCACCGGGACAGGCGATACGAGCAGTACTTC
clone_size: -; d_call: TRBD1; v_call: TRBV29-1; j_call: TRBJ2-7; cdr3_aa: CSVSGTGGAPRDNFFEQYF; cdr3_nt: TGCAGCGTCTCCGGGACAGGGGGCGCCCCGAGGGATAATTTTTTTGAGCAGTACTTC
clone_size: -; d_call: TRBD2; v_call: TRBV27; j_call: TRBJ2-2; cdr3_aa: CASSPLAGQNTGELFF; cdr3_nt: TGTGCCAGCAGTCCCTTAGCGGGGCAGAACACCGGGGAGCTGTTTTTT
clone_size: -; d_call: -; v_call: TRBV19; j_call: TRBJ2-2; cdr3_aa: CASSISRSSGELFF; cdr3_nt: TGTGCCAGTAGTATTAGCAGGTCCTCCGGGGAGCTGTTTTTT
clone_size: -; d_call: TRBD2; v_call: TRBV7-9; j_call: TRBJ2-7; cdr3_aa: CASSLGAGGNSYEQYF; cdr3_nt: TGTGCCAGCAGCTTAGGAGCGGGAGGAAACTCCTACGAGCAGTACTTC
clone_size: -; d_call: -; v_call: TRBV4-3; j_call: TRBJ2-7; cdr3_aa: CASSPGGTSEQYF; cdr3_nt: TGCGCCAGCAGCCCGGGGGGCACCTCCGAGCAGTACTTC
clone_size: -; d_call: TRBD2; v_call: TRBV10-3; j_call: TRBJ2-5; cdr3_aa: CAISLAGEETQYF; cdr3_nt: TGTGCCATCTCACTAGCGGGGGAAGAGACCCAGTACTTC
clone_size: -; d_call: TRBD1; v_call: TRBV30; j_call: TRBJ2-1; cdr3_aa: CAWALKTGYNEQFF; cdr3_nt: TGTGCCTGGGCACTGAAGACAGGGTACAATGAGCAGTTCTTC
clone_size: -; d_call: TRBD2; v_call: TRBV2; j_call: TRBJ2-3; cdr3_aa: CASSYRLAGVLDTQYF; cdr3_nt: TGTGCCAGCAGTTACCGACTAGCGGGGGTCCTAGATACGCAGTATTTT
clone_size: -; d_call: -; v_call: TRBV30; j_call: TRBJ2-3; cdr3_aa: CAWSESFADTQYF; cdr3_nt: TGTGCCTGGAGTGAGAGTTTCGCAGATACGCAGTATTTT
clone_size: -; d_call: -; v_call: TRBV19; j_call: TRBJ1-1; cdr3_aa: CASSPNLNTEAFF; cdr3_nt: TGTGCCAGTAGCCCTAACCTAAACACTGAAGCTTTCTTT
clone_size: -; d_call: TRBD2; v_call: TRBV7-3; j_call: TRBJ2-5; cdr3_aa: CASSPGLAGLETQYF; cdr3_nt: TGTGCCAGCAGCCCGGGACTAGCGGGGTTAGAGACCCAGTACTTC
clone_size: -; d_call: -; v_call: TRBV5-6; j_call: TRBJ2-3; cdr3_aa: CASSLARAADTQYF; cdr3_nt: TGTGCCAGCAGCTTGGCCAGGGCAGCAGATACGCAGTATTTT
clone_size: -; d_call: -; v_call: TRBV6-6; j_call: TRBJ2-5; cdr3_aa: CASSYQSWPTQETQYF; cdr3_nt: TGTGCCAGCAGTTATCAATCTTGGCCGACTCAAGAGACCCAGTACTTC
clone_size: -; d_call: -; v_call: TRBV13; j_call: TRBJ2-3; cdr3_aa: CASSAPTDTQYF; cdr3_nt: TGTGCCAGCAGCGCCCCCACAGATACGCAGTATTTT
clone_size: once; d_call: -; v_call: TRBV19; j_call: TRBJ2-7; cdr3_aa: CASSAGGAYSSYEQYF; cdr3_nt: TGTGCCAGTAGCGCGGGTGGTGCTTACAGCTCCTACGAGCAGTACTTC
clone_size: -; d_call: -; v_call: TRBV6-1; j_call: TRBJ2-7; cdr3_aa: CASSELGEEAEQYF; cdr3_nt: TGTGCCAGCAGTGAATTAGGTGAGGAAGCGGAGCAGTACTTC
clone_size: once; d_call: -; v_call: TRBV2; j_call: TRBJ2-5; cdr3_aa: CASSEGFRYQETQYF; cdr3_nt: TGTGCCAGCAGTGAAGGGTTTAGGTATCAAGAGACCCAGTACTTC
clone_size: -; d_call: TRBD2; v_call: TRBV27; j_call: TRBJ2-3; cdr3_aa: CASSLTVGGADTQYF; cdr3_nt: TGTGCCAGCAGTTTAACGGTGGGGGGGGCAGATACGCAGTATTTT
clone_size: -; d_call: -; v_call: TRBV10-2; j_call: TRBJ1-2; cdr3_aa: CASSESWGPHPIEGYTF; cdr3_nt: TGCGCCAGCAGTGAGTCCTGGGGCCCCCATCCTATCGAGGGCTACACCTTC
clone_size: -; d_call: -; v_call: TRBV5-1; j_call: TRBJ2-7; cdr3_aa: CASSPWVGAYEQYF; cdr3_nt: TGCGCCAGCAGCCCGTGGGTGGGAGCCTACGAGCAGTACTTC
clone_size: -; d_call: -; v_call: TRBV13; j_call: TRBJ2-2; cdr3_aa: CASSLAGAGELFF; cdr3_nt: TGTGCCAGCAGCTTAGCAGGGGCTGGGGAGCTGTTTTTT
clone_size: -; d_call: -; v_call: TRBV27; j_call: TRBJ2-7; cdr3_aa: CASRGGGGAYYEQYF; cdr3_nt: TGTGCCAGCAGAGGCGGGGGCGGGGCTTACTACGAGCAGTACTTC
clone_size: -; d_call: TRBD1; v_call: TRBV5-1; j_call: TRBJ1-2; cdr3_aa: CASSLAATGGFYGYTF; cdr3_nt: TGCGCCAGCAGCTTGGCCGCTACAGGGGGCTTCTATGGCTACACCTTC
clone_size: -; d_call: -; v_call: TRBV4-1; j_call: TRBJ1-2; cdr3_aa: CASSARIGGGGVGYTF; cdr3_nt: TGCGCCAGCAGCGCGAGAATCGGAGGCGGAGGTGTCGGCTACACCTTC
clone_size: -; d_call: -; v_call: TRBV4-1; j_call: TRBJ1-2; cdr3_aa: CASSQRTALYGYTF; cdr3_nt: TGCGCCAGCAGCCAGAGGACAGCCCTCTATGGCTACACCTTC
clone_size: -; d_call: -; v_call: TRBV30; j_call: TRBJ2-2; cdr3_aa: CAGLGGTSNTGELFF; cdr3_nt: TGTGCTGGCCTCGGAGGGACCTCGAACACCGGGGAGCTGTTTTTT
clone_size: -; d_call: -; v_call: TRBV7-8; j_call: TRBJ2-1; cdr3_aa: CASSLEVSGGGTSGNEQFF; cdr3_nt: TGTGCCAGCAGCTTAGAGGTTTCCGGGGGAGGCACGTCGGGCAATGAGCAGTTCTTC
clone_size: -; d_call: -; v_call: TRBV29-1; j_call: TRBJ1-3; cdr3_aa: CSAIRQDSGNTIYF; cdr3_nt: TGCAGCGCCATCCGACAGGACTCTGGAAACACCATATATTTT
clone_size: -; d_call: -; v_call: TRBV11-2; j_call: TRBJ2-1; cdr3_aa: CASSLEVLIPAIGALGQFF; cdr3_nt: TGTGCCAGCAGCTTAGAAGTGCTAATCCCAGCCATTGGGGCCCTAGGGCAGTTCTTC
clone_size: -; d_call: -; v_call: TRBV28; j_call: TRBJ1-5; cdr3_aa: CASSLLDSFNQPQHF; cdr3_nt: TGTGCCAGCAGTTTACTGGACAGCTTCAATCAGCCCCAGCATTTT
clone_size: once; d_call: -; v_call: TRBV4-1; j_call: TRBJ2-1; cdr3_aa: CASSQDYGTGSYNEQFF; cdr3_nt: TGCGCCAGCAGCCAAGATTACGGGACGGGCTCCTACAATGAGCAGTTCTTC
clone_size: -; d_call: TRBD1; v_call: TRBV27; j_call: TRBJ1-2; cdr3_aa: CASTFAGTGNGYTF; cdr3_nt: TGTGCCAGCACTTTTGCCGGGACAGGGAATGGCTACACCTTC
clone_size: -; d_call: TRBD1; v_call: TRBV29-1; j_call: TRBJ1-2; cdr3_aa: CSVDETGDRGGYTF; cdr3_nt: TGCAGCGTTGATGAGACCGGCGACAGGGGGGGCTACACCTTC
clone_size: -; d_call: -; v_call: TRBV6-5; j_call: TRBJ2-7; cdr3_aa: CASSYAEDYEQYF; cdr3_nt: TGTGCCAGCAGTTACGCGGAGGACTACGAGCAGTACTTC